These T cell receptor beta chains were read from a single sample in a study of memory CD8 T cells in hepatitis C reinfection. Profiling relied on immunoSEQ multiplex PCR, and the TCRdb table lists in-frame clones only, not all of them. This table has some 50,000 clones, 89% appearing once. Source material: naive CD8+ T cells sorted from blood. The receptors come from a man aged 18 to 30 with hepatitis C virus infection. Both conserved end residues are part of each CDR3. Each record gives: CDR3 DNA, CDR3 protein, CDR3 length, J gene, V gene, clone size, D gene. D genes are given only for firm matches. Size tells how often a clone was seen (once, few, many) or the class of an expanded clone, and some rows leave it out.

CDR3nt: TGTGCCAGCAGTCCAGGGGTGCAGGACTATGGCTACACCTTC
CDR3aa: CASSPGVQDYGYTF
len: 14
j_gene: TRBJ1-2
v_gene: TRBV27
abundance: NA
d_gene: NA

CDR3nt: TGTGCCAGCAGGTATAGCGGGAACTCCTACAATGAGCAGTTCTTC
CDR3aa: CASRYSGNSYNEQFF
len: 15
j_gene: TRBJ2-1
v_gene: TRBV7-2
abundance: NA
d_gene: TRBD2

CDR3nt: TGTGCCAGTAGTATGACCGGGAGCACTGAAGCTTTCTTT
CDR3aa: CASSMTGSTEAFF
len: 13
j_gene: TRBJ1-1
v_gene: TRBV19
abundance: NA
d_gene: NA

CDR3nt: TGTGCCAGCAGCTGGATAGCGGGGGGGGTCAATGAGCAGTTCTTC
CDR3aa: CASSWIAGGVNEQFF
len: 15
j_gene: TRBJ2-1
v_gene: TRBV5-4
abundance: NA
d_gene: TRBD2

CDR3nt: TGTGCCAGCAGCAGACTAGACACAGATACGCAGTATTTT
CDR3aa: CASSRLDTDTQYF
len: 13
j_gene: TRBJ2-3
v_gene: TRBV5-4
abundance: NA
d_gene: NA

CDR3nt: TGTGCCAGCAGTTTAGGGCCAGGGCAGGGTAACGAGCAGTACTTC
CDR3aa: CASSLGPGQGNEQYF
len: 15
j_gene: TRBJ2-7
v_gene: TRBV28
abundance: NA
d_gene: NA

CDR3nt: TGTGCCAGCAGCTCGCGACAACAAGAGACCCAGTACTTC
CDR3aa: CASSSRQQETQYF
len: 13
j_gene: TRBJ2-5
v_gene: TRBV5-4
abundance: NA
d_gene: NA

CDR3nt: TGTGCCAGCAGTCCCGGGACAGGTCGAGAGACCCAGTACTTC
CDR3aa: CASSPGTGRETQYF
len: 14
j_gene: TRBJ2-5
v_gene: TRBV28
abundance: NA
d_gene: TRBD1

CDR3nt: TGCAGCGTTGAAGACCCGAGGGACTATGGCTACACCTTC
CDR3aa: CSVEDPRDYGYTF
len: 13
j_gene: TRBJ1-2
v_gene: TRBV29-1
abundance: few
d_gene: NA

CDR3nt: TGTGCCAGCAGTTCGACAGCTTATAGCAATCAGCCCCAGCATTTT
CDR3aa: CASSSTAYSNQPQHF
len: 15
j_gene: TRBJ1-5
v_gene: TRBV6-1
abundance: NA
d_gene: NA

CDR3nt: TGTGCCAGCAGTCCTGATACGACAACGGGGTTCACCTTC
CDR3aa: CASSPDTTTGFTF
len: 13
j_gene: TRBJ1-2
v_gene: TRBV7-3
abundance: NA
d_gene: NA

CDR3nt: TGTGCCAGCACCCATACAAGGGGTGGGAATCAGCCCCAGCATTTT
CDR3aa: CASTHTRGGNQPQHF
len: 15
j_gene: TRBJ1-5
v_gene: TRBV6-6
abundance: NA
d_gene: NA

CDR3nt: TGTGCCAGCAAGCCCCAGGGTCATAGCAATCAGCCCCAGCATTTT
CDR3aa: CASKPQGHSNQPQHF
len: 15
j_gene: TRBJ1-5
v_gene: TRBV28
abundance: once
d_gene: NA

CDR3nt: TGTGCCAGCAGTTCCGGTCTGGCAGGATCACCCCTCCACTTT
CDR3aa: CASSSGLAGSPLHF
len: 14
j_gene: TRBJ1-6
v_gene: TRBV6-5
abundance: NA
d_gene: NA

CDR3nt: TGCGCCAGCAGCCCAATAGGGGGCCCCTCTGGAAACACCATATATTTT
CDR3aa: CASSPIGGPSGNTIYF
len: 16
j_gene: TRBJ1-3
v_gene: TRBV5-1
abundance: few
d_gene: TRBD1

CDR3nt: TGTGCCAGCAGTTACTCGACAAGAGATACGCAGTATTTT
CDR3aa: CASSYSTRDTQYF
len: 13
j_gene: TRBJ2-3
v_gene: TRBV6-5
abundance: NA
d_gene: NA

CDR3nt: TGTGCCAGCAGCTTACGCGCGGGGGCTAGCACAGATACGCAGTATTTT
CDR3aa: CASSLRAGASTDTQYF
len: 16
j_gene: TRBJ2-3
v_gene: TRBV11-2
abundance: NA
d_gene: NA

CDR3nt: TGTGCCAGCAGCACTACTCCGACCGGTGAAGCTTTCTTT
CDR3aa: CASSTTPTGEAFF
len: 13
j_gene: TRBJ1-1
v_gene: TRBV11-1
abundance: once
d_gene: NA

CDR3nt: TGTGCCAGCAGCCCTAGGGAAGCGAGAGGGAGCAAAGAGACCCAGTACTTC
CDR3aa: CASSPREARGSKETQYF
len: 17
j_gene: TRBJ2-5
v_gene: TRBV7-6
abundance: NA
d_gene: NA

CDR3nt: TGTGCCAGCAGCTTAGGTGTAGGGACTAGCGCAACCACGGAGACCCAGTACTTC
CDR3aa: CASSLGVGTSATTETQYF
len: 18
j_gene: TRBJ2-5
v_gene: TRBV7-2
abundance: NA
d_gene: TRBD2

CDR3nt: TGCGCCAGCAGCCAAGGCCCTGGGACACATAGCAATCAGCCCCAGCATTTT
CDR3aa: CASSQGPGTHSNQPQHF
len: 17
j_gene: TRBJ1-5
v_gene: TRBV4-1
abundance: NA
d_gene: NA

CDR3nt: TGTGCCAGCACCAAGGGGACGGGACAGGGACGCCCCGAGCAGTACTTC
CDR3aa: CASTKGTGQGRPEQYF
len: 16
j_gene: TRBJ2-7
v_gene: TRBV11-2
abundance: NA
d_gene: TRBD1

CDR3nt: TGTGCCAGCAGTGAAAGCCCAGGGCCCTCCTACGAGCAGTACTTC
CDR3aa: CASSESPGPSYEQYF
len: 15
j_gene: TRBJ2-7
v_gene: TRBV6-1
abundance: NA
d_gene: NA

CDR3nt: TGCGCCAGCAGCCAAGTTTTTCAGGGTGGTGGAAACACCATATATTTT
CDR3aa: CASSQVFQGGGNTIYF
len: 16
j_gene: TRBJ1-3
v_gene: TRBV4-1
abundance: NA
d_gene: NA

CDR3nt: TGTGCCAGCAGCGGGGTGGTGGCGAACTATGGCTACACCTTC
CDR3aa: CASSGVVANYGYTF
len: 14
j_gene: TRBJ1-2
v_gene: TRBV28
abundance: NA
d_gene: NA

CDR3nt: TGCGCCAGCAGTGAGTCTGGGACAGGGATCAATGAGCAGTTCTTC
CDR3aa: CASSESGTGINEQFF
len: 15
j_gene: TRBJ2-1
v_gene: TRBV10-1
abundance: NA
d_gene: TRBD1

CDR3nt: TGTGCCAGCAGTTACTCCGGACAAGGGGGCTACGAGCAGTACTTC
CDR3aa: CASSYSGQGGYEQYF
len: 15
j_gene: TRBJ2-7
v_gene: TRBV6-5
abundance: NA
d_gene: NA

CDR3nt: TGTGCCATCAGGGAGGGGACAGTCTCCTACAATGAGCAGTTCTTC
CDR3aa: CAIREGTVSYNEQFF
len: 15
j_gene: TRBJ2-1
v_gene: TRBV10-3
abundance: NA
d_gene: NA

CDR3nt: TGTGCCAGCAGTTTTACAGGGCTTGGCGGGCTGGAGAAGTACTTC
CDR3aa: CASSFTGLGGLEKYF
len: 15
j_gene: TRBJ2-5
v_gene: TRBV27
abundance: NA
d_gene: NA

CDR3nt: TGTGCCAGCAGCTCTAGGGGTGAGGACACCGGGGAGCTGTTTTTT
CDR3aa: CASSSRGEDTGELFF
len: 15
j_gene: TRBJ2-2
v_gene: TRBV7-8
abundance: NA
d_gene: NA